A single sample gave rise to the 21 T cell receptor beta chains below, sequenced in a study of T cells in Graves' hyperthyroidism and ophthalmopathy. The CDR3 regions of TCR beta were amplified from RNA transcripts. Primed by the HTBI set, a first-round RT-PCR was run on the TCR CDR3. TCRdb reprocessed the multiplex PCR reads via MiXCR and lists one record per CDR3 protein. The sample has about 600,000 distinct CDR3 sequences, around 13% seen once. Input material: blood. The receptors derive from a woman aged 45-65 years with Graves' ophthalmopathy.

In DNA form, the CDR3 reads TGTGCTAGTGGTTTGGTTCAATTGGTATGGGGCACGAGCGGTAGGGTGAACCAAATCAATGAGCAGTTCTTC. It translates to CASGLVQLVWGTSGRVNQINEQFF. The rearrangement joins TRBV12-5 to TRBJ2-1; D may match TRBD1 or TRBD2 (5 bases each). The germline V and J ends were trimmed by 0 bases and 6 bases, with 39 bases remaining between them. The germline V gene encodes CDR1 LGHNT and CDR2 FRNRAP. The CDR3 consists of 24 residues.

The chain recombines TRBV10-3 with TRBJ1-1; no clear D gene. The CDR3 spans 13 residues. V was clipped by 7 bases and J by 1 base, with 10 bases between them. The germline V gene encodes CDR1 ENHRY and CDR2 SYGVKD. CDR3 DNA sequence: TGTGCCATCACCGGAGGGTCGAACACTGAAGCTTTCTTT. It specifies CAITGGSNTEAFF.

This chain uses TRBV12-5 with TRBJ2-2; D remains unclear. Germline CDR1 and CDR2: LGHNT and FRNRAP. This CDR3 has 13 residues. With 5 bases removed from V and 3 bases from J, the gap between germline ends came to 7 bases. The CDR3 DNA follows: TGTGCTAGTGGTGTCTATGACACCGGGGAGCTGTTTTTT. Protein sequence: CASGVYDTGELFF. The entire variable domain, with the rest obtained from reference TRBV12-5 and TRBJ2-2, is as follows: DARVTQTPRHKVTEMGQEVTMRCQPILGHNTVFWYRQTMMQGLELLAYFRNRAPLDDSGMPKDRFSAEMPDATLATLKIQPSEPRDSAVYFCASGVYDTGELFFGEGSRLTVL.

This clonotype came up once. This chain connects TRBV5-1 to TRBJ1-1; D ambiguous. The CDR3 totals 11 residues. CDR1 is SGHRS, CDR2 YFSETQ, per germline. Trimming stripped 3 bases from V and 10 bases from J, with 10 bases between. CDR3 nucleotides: TGCGCCAGCAGCTCGGACGCAGGAGCTTTCTTT. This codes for CASSSDAGAFF.

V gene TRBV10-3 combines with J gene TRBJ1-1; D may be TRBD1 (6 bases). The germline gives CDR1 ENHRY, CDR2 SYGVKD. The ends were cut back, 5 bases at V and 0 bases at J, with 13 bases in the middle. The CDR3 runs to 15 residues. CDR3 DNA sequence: TGTGCCATCAGTACACAGGGTTCGATGAACACTGAAGCTTTCTTT. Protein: CAISTQGSMNTEAFF.

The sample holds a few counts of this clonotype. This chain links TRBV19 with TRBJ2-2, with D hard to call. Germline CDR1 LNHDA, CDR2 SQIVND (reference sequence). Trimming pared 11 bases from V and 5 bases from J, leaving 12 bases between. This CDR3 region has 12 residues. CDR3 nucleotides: TGTGCCGCCCAGGAACAAACCGGGGAGCTGTTTTTT. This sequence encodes CAAQEQTGELFF.

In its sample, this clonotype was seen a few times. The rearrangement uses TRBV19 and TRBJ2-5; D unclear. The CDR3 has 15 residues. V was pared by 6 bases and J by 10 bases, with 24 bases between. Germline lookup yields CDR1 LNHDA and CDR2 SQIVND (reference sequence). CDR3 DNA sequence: TGTGCCAGTAGCCCGCCGGGCCTAAGACCCACAGACCAGTACTTC. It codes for CASSPPGLRPTDQYF.

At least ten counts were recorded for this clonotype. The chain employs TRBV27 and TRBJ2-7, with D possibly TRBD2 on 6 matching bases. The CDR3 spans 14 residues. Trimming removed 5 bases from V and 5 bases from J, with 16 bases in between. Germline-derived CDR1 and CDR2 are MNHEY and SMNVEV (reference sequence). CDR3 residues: CASSLSGRGNEQYF. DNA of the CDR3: TGTGCCAGCAGTCTTAGCGGAAGAGGAAACGAGCAGTACTTC.

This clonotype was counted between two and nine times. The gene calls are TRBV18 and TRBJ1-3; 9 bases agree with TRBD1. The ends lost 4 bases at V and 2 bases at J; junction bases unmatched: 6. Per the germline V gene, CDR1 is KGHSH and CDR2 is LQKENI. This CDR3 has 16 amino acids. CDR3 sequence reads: CASSRIRDRAGNTIYF. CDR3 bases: TGTGCCAGCTCACGTATCCGGGACAGGGCTGGAAACACCATATATTTT.

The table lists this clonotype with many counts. The CDR3 bases are TGTGCCTGGAGTGTAAACAGCTGGGAGCAGTACTTC. As protein: CAWSVNSWEQYF. This chain joins TRBV30 and TRBJ2-7; D gene ambiguous. Germline-derived CDR1 and CDR2 are GTSNPN and SVGIG (reference sequence). CDR3 length: 12 residues. Trimming left V 0 bases short and J 7 bases short, with 10 bases between.

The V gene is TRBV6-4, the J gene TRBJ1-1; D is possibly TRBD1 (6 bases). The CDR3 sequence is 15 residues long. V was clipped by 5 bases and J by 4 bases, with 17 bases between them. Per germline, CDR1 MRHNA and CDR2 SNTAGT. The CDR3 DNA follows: TGTGCCAGCAGTCAGCCGACAGGACACGGCACTGAAGCTTTCTTT. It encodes CASSQPTGHGTEAFF.

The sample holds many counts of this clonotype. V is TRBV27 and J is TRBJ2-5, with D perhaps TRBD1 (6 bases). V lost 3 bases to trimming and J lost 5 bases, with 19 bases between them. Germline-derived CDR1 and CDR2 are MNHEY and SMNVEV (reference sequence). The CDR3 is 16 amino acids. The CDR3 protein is CASSFLSDDQGETQYF. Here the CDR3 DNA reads TGTGCCAGCAGTTTTTTGTCGGACGACCAGGGGGAGACCCAGTACTTC.

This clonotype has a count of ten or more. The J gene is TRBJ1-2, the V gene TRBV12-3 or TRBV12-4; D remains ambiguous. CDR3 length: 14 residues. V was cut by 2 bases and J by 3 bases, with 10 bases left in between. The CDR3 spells CASSLRSSYYGYTF. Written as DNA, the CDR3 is TGTGCCAGCAGTTTAAGAAGCAGCTACTATGGCTACACCTTC.

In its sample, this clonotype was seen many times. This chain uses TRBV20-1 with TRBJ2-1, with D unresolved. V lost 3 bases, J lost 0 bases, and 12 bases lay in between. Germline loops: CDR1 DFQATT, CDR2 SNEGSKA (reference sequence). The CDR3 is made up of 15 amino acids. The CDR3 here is CSASSVQGSYNEQFF. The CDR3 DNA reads TGCAGTGCTAGTTCGGTTCAAGGCTCCTACAATGAGCAGTTCTTC.

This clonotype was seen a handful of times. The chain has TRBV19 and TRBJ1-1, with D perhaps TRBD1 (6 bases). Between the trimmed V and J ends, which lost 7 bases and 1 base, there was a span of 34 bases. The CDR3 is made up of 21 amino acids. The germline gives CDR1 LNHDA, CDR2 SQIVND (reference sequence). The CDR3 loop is CASTLSVPNLDSPHENTEAFF. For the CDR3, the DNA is TGTGCCAGTACCTTATCCGTTCCCAACTTGGACAGTCCCCACGAGAACACTGAAGCTTTCTTT.

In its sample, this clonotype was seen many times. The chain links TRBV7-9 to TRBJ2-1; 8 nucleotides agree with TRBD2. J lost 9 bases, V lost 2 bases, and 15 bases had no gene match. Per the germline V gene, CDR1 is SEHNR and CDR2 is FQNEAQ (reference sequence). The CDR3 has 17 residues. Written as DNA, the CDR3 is TGTGCCAGCAGCTTACGTGCCAGCGGGAGCCAACATGGTGAGCAGTTCTTC. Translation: CASSLRASGSQHGEQFF. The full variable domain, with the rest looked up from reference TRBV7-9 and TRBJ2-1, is DTGVSQNPRHKITKRGQNVTFRCDPISEHNRLYWYRQTLGQGPEFLTYFQNEAQLEKSRLLSDRFSAERPKGSFSTLEIQRTEQGDSAMYLCASSLRASGSQHGEQFFGPGTRLTVL.

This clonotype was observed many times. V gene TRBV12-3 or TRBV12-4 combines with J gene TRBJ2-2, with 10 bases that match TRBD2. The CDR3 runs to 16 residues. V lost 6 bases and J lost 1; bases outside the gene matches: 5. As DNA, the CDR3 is TGTGCCAGCAGGAAAAGGACTAGCGGGAACACCGGGGAGCTGTTTTTT. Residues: CASRKRTSGNTGELFF.

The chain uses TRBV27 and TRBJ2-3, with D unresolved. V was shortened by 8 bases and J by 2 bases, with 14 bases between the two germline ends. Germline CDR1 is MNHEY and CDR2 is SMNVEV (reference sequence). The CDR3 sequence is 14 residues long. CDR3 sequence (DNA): TGTGCCAGCGGCAGGCCCAGTTACACAGATACGCAGTATTTT. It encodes CASGRPSYTDTQYF.

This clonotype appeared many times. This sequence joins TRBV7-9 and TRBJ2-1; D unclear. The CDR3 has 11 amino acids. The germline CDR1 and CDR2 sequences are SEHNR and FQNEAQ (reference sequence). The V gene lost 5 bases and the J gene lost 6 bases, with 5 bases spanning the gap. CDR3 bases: TGTGCCAGCAGCACGAGCAATGAGCAGTTCTTC. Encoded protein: CASSTSNEQFF.

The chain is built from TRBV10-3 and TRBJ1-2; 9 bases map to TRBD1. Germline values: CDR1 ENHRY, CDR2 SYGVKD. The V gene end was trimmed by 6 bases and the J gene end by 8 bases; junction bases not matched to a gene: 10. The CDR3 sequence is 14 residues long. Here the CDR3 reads CAIRKGQGLDGYTF. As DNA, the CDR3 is TGTGCCATCAGGAAGGGACAGGGCCTAGACGGCTACACCTTC.

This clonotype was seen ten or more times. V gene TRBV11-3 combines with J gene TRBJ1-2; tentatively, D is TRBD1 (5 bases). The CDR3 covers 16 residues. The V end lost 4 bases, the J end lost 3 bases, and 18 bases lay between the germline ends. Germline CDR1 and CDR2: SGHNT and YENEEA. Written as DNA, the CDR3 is TGTGCCAGCAGCTCCGAGGGACCCCCCGAGGACTATGGCTACACCTTC. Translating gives CASSSEGPPEDYGYTF.